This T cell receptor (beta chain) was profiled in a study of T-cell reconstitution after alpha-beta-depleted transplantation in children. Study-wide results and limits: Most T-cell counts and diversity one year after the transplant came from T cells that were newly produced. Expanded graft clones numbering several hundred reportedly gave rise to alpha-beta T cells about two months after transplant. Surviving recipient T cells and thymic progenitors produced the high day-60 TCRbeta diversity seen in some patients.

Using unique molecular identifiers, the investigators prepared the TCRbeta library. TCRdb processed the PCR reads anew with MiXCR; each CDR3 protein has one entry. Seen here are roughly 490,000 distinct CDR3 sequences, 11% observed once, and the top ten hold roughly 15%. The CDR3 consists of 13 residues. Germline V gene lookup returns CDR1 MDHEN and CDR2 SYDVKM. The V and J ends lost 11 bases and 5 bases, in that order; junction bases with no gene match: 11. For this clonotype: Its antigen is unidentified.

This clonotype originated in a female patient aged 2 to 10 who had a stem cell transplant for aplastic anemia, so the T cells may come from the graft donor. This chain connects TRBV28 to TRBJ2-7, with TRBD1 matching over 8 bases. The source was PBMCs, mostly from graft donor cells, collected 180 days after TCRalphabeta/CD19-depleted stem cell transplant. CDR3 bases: TGTGCCGCATTCCGGGACAGGTACCACGAGCAGTACTTC. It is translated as CAAFRDRYHEQYF.